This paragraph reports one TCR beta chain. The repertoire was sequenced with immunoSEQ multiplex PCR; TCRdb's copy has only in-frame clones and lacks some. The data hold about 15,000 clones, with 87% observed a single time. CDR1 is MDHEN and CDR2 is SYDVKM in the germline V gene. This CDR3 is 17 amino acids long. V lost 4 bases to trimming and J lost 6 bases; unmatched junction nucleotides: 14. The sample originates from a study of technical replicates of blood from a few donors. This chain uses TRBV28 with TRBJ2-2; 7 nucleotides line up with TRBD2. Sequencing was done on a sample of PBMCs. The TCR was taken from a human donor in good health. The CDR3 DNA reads TGTGCCAGCAGTTCCCCGCCTGGGAGGGGATACTCCGGGGAGCTGTTTTTT. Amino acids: CASSSPPGRGYSGELFF.